This TCR beta chain comes out of a study of response to subunit inactivated influenza vaccine. One entry per CDR3 protein results from TCRdb running MiXCR on the RT-PCR reads. The top ten hold around 3% of the sample, which has roughly 500,000 distinct CDR3 sequences, approximately 15% seen once. Points on this clonotype: Its target is unknown.

Study-wide points: The authors proposed limited new T cell recruitment per seasonal influenza vaccination.

The sequenced sample was CD4+ T cells sorted from PBMCs, obtained roughly 24 months after vaccination. The TCR comes from a man aged 45 to 75 who received an inactivated influenza vaccine.

The chain's CDR3 is CASSYGPSYEQYF. For the CDR3, the DNA is TGCGCCAGCAGCTACGGGCCATCCTACGAGCAGTACTTC. The chain recombines TRBV5-1 with TRBJ2-7; D not resolved. V dropped 3 bases and J dropped 1 base, with 8 bases sitting between them. The germline CDR1 and CDR2 sequences are SGHRS and YFSETQ. The CDR3 loop spans 13 amino acids.